This TCR beta chain was obtained from a study of a mutant IDH1 vaccine in newly diagnosed glioma. Study-wide context: Vaccines began 4-6 weeks after radiotherapy alone, or with temozolomide cycles. Among treated patients, around 62% were male and around 40% female, and mean age was 40.4 years. At week 47 came visit V13, while visit V12 had come at week 35. Prior therapy was radiotherapy, temozolomide, or both; most received both.

Sample time point: week 35, safety follow-up. The content of each vaccine dose was 300 ug of mutant IDH1 20-mer peptide, and topical imiquimod accompanied it. The method was immunoSEQ multiplex PCR; TCRdb's version includes in-frame clones alone and lacks a portion of them. The sample holds 30,000 to 40,000 clones, approximately 78% seen once. Concerning this clone itself: Its matching antigen is unknown.

The TCR sequence derives from a woman between 18 and 29 years old with glioma. The sequences come from PBMCs, collected from a glioma patient whose treatment included an IDH1 peptide vaccine.

In DNA, the CDR3 is TGCGCCAGCAGCTCGGACTACCCCGGGGAGCTGTTTTTT. Protein sequence: CASSSDYPGELFF. The V call is TRBV5-1, the J call TRBJ2-2; D might be TRBD2 (6 bases). Between the trimmed V and J ends, which lost 3 bases and 6 bases, there was a span of 9 bases. There are 13 residues in the CDR3. Germline loops: CDR1 SGHRS, CDR2 YFSETQ.